This T cell receptor beta chain was documented in a study of neurological immune-mediated disorders. General study findings and limits: None of the CDR3 amino acid sequences found in expanded clones was shared across subjects. This suggests that the TCR-beta repertoires were private in all groups.

Many counts were recorded for this clonotype. Its antigen remains unidentified. V was pared by 3 bases and J by 7 bases, with 16 bases between. Germline CDR1 and CDR2: MNHEY and SVGAGI. This CDR3 comprises 15 residues. As to time point: longitudinal time-point 1 (baseline). Unsorted libraries used 2 million PBMCs kept at -80 degrees C. Template-switch 5'RACE cDNA synthesis added a 10-nucleotide unique molecular identifier. Every sequencing run generated over 170 million TCR-beta sequences from 15-18 subjects. Via MiXCR, TCRdb re-called the 5' RACE reads, giving one row per CDR3 protein. Of about 71,000 distinct CDR3 sequences in the sample, about a tenth are singletons; the top ten hold approximately 10%.

The sample was PBMCs. V and J are TRBV6-5 and TRBJ2-1; possibly TRBD1 for D (5 bases). The TCR was taken from a man aged 25 to 45 in good health. CDR3 DNA: TGTGCCAGCAGTTATACCCAGGGTTTTAAGAATGAGCAGTTCTTC. This translates into CASSYTQGFKNEQFF.